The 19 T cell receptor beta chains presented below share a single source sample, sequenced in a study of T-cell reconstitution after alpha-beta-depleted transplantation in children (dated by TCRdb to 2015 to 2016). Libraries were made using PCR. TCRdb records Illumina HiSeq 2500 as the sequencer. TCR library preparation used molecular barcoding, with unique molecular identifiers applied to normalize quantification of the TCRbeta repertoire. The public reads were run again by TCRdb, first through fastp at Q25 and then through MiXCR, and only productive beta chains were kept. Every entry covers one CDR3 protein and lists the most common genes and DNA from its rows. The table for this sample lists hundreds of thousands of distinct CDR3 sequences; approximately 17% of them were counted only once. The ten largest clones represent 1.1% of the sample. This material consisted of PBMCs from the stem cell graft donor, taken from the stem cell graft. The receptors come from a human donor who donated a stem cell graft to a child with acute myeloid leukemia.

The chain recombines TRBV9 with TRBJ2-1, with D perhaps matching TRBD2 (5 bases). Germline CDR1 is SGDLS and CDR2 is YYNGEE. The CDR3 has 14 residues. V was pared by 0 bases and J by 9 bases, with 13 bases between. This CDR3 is CASSVARGYTEQFF. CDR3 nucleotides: TGTGCCAGCAGCGTAGCTAGAGGGTATACTGAGCAGTTCTTC. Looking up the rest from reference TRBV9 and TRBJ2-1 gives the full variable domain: DSGVTQTPKHLITATGQRVTLRCSPRSGDLSVYWYQQSLDQGLQFLIQYYNGEERAKGNILERFSAQQFPDLHSELNLSSLELGDSALYFCASSVARGYTEQFFGPGTRLTVL.

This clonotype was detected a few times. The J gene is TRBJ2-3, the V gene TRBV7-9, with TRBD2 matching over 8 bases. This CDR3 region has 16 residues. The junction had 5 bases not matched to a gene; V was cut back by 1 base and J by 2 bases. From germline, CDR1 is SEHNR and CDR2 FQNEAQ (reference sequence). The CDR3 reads CASSLVSGSVTDTQYF. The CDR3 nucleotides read TGTGCCAGCAGCTTAGTGAGCGGGAGTGTCACAGATACGCAGTATTTT.

The CDR3 nucleotides read TGTGCCTGGAGTGGGGGCAGGGAACAGACCCAGTACTTC. It specifies CAWSGGREQTQYF. This sequence joins TRBV30 and TRBJ2-5, with a weak D call TRBD1 (5 bases). CDR1 is GTSNPN, CDR2 SVGIG, per germline (reference sequence). V was clipped by 1 base and J by 6 bases, with 12 bases between them. This CDR3 is 13 amino acids long.

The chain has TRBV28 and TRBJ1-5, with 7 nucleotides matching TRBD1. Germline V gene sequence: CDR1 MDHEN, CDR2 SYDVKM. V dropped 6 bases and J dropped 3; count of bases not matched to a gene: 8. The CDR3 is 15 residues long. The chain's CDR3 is CASSKGQFFNQPQHF. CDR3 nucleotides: TGTGCCAGCAGCAAGGGACAGTTCTTCAATCAGCCCCAGCATTTT.

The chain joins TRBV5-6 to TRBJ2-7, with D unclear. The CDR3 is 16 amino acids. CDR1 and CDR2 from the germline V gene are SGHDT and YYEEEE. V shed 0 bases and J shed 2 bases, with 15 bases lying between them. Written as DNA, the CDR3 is TGTGCCAGCAGCTTGGCCTGGCAGGCTCTCCCCTACGAGCAGTACTTC. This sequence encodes CASSLAWQALPYEQYF.

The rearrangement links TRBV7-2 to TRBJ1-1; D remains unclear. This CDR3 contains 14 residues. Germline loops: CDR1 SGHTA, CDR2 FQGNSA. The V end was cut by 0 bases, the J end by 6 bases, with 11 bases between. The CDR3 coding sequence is TGTGCCAGCAGCTTAGCCCGGAACCCCTCTGAAGCTTTCTTT. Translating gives CASSLARNPSEAFF.

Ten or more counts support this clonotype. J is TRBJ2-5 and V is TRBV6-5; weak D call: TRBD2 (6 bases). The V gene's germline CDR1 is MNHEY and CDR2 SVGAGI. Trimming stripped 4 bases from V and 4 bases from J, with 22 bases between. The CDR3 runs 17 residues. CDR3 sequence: CASSLPPGLTGRETQYF. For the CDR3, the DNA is TGTGCCAGCAGTTTGCCGCCGGGACTCACAGGCCGAGAGACCCAGTACTTC.

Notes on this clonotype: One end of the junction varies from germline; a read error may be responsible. This chain's CDR3 is CASSLLNTGDLFF. Written as DNA, the CDR3 is TGCGCCAGCAGCTTACTAAACACCGGGGACCTGTTTTTT. This chain uses TRBV5-1 with TRBJ2-2; D tentatively fits TRBD1 or TRBD2 (5 bases each). There are 13 residues in the CDR3. Germline CDR1 and CDR2: SGHRS and YFSETQ.

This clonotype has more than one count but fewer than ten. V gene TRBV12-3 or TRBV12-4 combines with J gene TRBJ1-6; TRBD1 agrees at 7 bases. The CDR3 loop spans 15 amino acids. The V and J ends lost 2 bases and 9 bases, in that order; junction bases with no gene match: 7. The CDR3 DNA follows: TGTGCCAGCAGTTTAATTCAGGGGGTCGGTTCACCCCTCCACTTT. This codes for CASSLIQGVGSPLHF.

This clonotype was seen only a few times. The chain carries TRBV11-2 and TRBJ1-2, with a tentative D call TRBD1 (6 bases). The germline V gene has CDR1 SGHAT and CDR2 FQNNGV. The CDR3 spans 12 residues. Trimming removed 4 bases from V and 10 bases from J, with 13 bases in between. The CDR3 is CASSSQDSDYTF. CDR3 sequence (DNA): TGTGCCAGCAGCTCCCAGGACAGTGACTACACCTTC. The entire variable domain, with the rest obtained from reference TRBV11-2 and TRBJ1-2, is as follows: EAGVAQSPRYKIIEKRQSVAFWCNPISGHATLYWYQQILGQGPKLLIQFQNNGVVDDSQLPKDRFSAERLKGVDSTLKIQPAKLEDSAVYLCASSSQDSDYTFGSGTRLTVV.

CDR3 loop: CSAHPSGRTKASPLHF. CDR3 nucleotides: TGCAGTGCTCACCCCTCCGGTCGGACAAAGGCTTCACCCCTCCACTTT. V is TRBV20-1 and J is TRBJ1-6; D possibly corresponds to TRBD1 (5 bases). There are 16 residues in the CDR3. Germline CDR1 DFQATT, CDR2 SNEGSKA (reference sequence). The germline V and J ends were trimmed by 5 bases and 9 bases, with 23 bases remaining between them.

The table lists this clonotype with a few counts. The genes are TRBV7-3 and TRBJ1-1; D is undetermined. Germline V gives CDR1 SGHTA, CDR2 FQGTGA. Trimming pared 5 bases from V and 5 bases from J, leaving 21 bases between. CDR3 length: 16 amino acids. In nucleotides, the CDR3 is TGTGCCAGCAGCCCGAATAGTCCGCGGCTTGGAACTGAAGCTTTCTTT. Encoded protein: CASSPNSPRLGTEAFF. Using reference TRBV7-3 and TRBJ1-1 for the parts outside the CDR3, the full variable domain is GAGVSQTPSNKVTEKGKYVELRCDPISGHTALYWYRQSLGQGPEFLIYFQGTGAADDSGLPNDRFFAVRPEGSVSTLKIQRTERGDSAVYLCASSPNSPRLGTEAFFGQGTRLTVV.

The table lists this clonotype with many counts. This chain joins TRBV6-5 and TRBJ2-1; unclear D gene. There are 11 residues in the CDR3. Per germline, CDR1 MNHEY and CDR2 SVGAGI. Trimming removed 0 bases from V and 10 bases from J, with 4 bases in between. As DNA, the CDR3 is TGTGCCAGCAGTTACTCTTACGAGCAGTTCTTC. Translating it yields CASSYSYEQFF.

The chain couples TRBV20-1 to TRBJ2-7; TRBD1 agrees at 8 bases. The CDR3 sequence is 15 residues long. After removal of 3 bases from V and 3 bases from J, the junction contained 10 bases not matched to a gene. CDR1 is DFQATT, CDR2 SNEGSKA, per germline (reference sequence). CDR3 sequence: CSARARQGILYEQYF. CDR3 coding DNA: TGCAGTGCTAGGGCCCGACAGGGGATTCTCTACGAGCAGTACTTC.

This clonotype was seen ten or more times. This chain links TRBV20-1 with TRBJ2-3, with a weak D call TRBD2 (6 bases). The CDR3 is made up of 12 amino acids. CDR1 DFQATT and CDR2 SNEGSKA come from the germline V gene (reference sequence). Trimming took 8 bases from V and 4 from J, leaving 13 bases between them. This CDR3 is CSPFGGADTQYF. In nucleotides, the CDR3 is TGCAGTCCTTTCGGAGGGGCAGATACGCAGTATTTT.

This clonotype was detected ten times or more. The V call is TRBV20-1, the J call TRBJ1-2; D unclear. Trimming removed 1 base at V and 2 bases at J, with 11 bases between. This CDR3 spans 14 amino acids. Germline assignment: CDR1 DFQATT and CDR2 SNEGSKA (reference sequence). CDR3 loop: CSARGGDGNYGYTF. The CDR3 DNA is TGCAGTGCTAGAGGCGGTGACGGAAACTATGGCTACACCTTC.

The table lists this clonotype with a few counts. The CDR3: CASSSLGTGEETQYF. The CDR3 nucleotides are TGTGCCAGCAGCTCCTTGGGGACAGGGGAAGAGACCCAGTACTTC. This sequence joins TRBV7-2 and TRBJ2-5; 10 bases are a match to TRBD1. This CDR3 has 15 amino acids. Germline CDR1 reads SGHTA; CDR2 reads FQGNSA. Trimming cost V 4 bases and J 3 bases; bases outside gene matches: 5.

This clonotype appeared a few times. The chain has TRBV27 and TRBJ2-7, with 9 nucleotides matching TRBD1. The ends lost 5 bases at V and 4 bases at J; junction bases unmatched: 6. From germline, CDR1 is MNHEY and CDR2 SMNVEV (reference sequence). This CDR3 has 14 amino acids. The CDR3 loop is CASSPGQGLYEQYV. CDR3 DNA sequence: TGTGCCAGCAGTCCCGGACAGGGGTTATACGAGCAGTACGTC.

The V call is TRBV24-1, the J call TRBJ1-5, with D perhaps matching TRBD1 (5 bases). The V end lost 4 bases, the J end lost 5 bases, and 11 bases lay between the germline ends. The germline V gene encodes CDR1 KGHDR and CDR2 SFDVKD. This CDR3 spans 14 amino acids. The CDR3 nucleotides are TGTGCCACCAGTGAGGGGGGACGGTATCAGCCCCAGCATTTT. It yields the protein CATSEGGRYQPQHF.